This T cell receptor beta chain derives from a study of blood T cell repertoires in COVID-19. Assay used: immunoSEQ multiplex PCR; TCRdb lists only in-frame clones, some missing. This sample has almost 350,000 clones, with more than 70% found just once. V was shortened by 4 bases and J by 2 bases, with 17 bases between the two germline ends. Germline V gene lookup returns CDR1 LNHDA and CDR2 SQIVND (reference sequence). CDR3 length: 16 amino acids. The clonotype originates from a woman aged 30 to 39 who had been exposed to COVID-19. The rearrangement joins TRBV19 to TRBJ1-1, with TRBD1 as a possible D gene (6 bases). Sequenced input: PBMCs or T cells enriched from blood (not recorded which). CDR3 loop: CASSSYTGGTNTEAFF. For the CDR3, the DNA is TGTGCCAGTAGTAGCTACACCGGGGGGACAAACACTGAAGCTTTCTTT. Supplemented by reference TRBV19 and TRBJ1-1, the full variable domain reads DGGITQSPKYLFRKEGQNVTLSCEQNLNHDAMYWYRQDPGQGLRLIYYSQIVNDFQKGDIAEGYSVSREKKESFPLTVTSAQKNPTAFYLCASSSYTGGTNTEAFFGQGTRLTVV.